This T cell receptor beta chain comes out of a study of cytomegalovirus exposure and HLA in healthy donors. Study-wide points: It was taken for granted in presence/absence analyses that sequencing depth across donors was roughly uniform. There were some V segments, including TRBV6-2 and TRBV6-3, excluded as indistinguishable.

Despite likely unrecorded immune exposures, the donors were nominally healthy at the time of sampling. The germline V gene encodes CDR1 LNHDA and CDR2 SQIVND (reference sequence). Trimming left V 7 bases short and J 4 bases short, with 13 bases between. The CDR3 spans 13 residues. Primers: 60 Vbeta forward and 13 Jbeta reverse. TCRdb's copy holds only in-frame clones and misses some; the assay was immunoSEQ multiplex PCR. The sample records around 120,000 clones, about 78% being singletons. Concerning this clone itself: As yet, its antigen is unknown.

The sample comprised PBMCs. The J gene is TRBJ1-2, the V gene TRBV19; no definite D call. The receptor was isolated from a human donor in good health. The CDR3 sequence is CASTSGMVYGYTF. Written as DNA, the CDR3 is TGTGCCAGTACCTCCGGTATGGTCTATGGCTACACCTTC.